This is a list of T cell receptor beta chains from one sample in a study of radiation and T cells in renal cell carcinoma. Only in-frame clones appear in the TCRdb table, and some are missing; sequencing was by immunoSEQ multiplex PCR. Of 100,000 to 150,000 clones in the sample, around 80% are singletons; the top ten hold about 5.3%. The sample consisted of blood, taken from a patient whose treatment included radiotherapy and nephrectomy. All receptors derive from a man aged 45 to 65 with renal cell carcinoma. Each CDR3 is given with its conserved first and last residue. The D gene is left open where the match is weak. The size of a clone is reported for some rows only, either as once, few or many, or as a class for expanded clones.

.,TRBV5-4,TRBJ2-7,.,TGTGCCAGCAGCCCCGGGGGAAGGGTGTACGAGCAGTACTTC,CASSPGGRVYEQYF
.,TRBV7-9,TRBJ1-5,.,TGTGCCAGCAGCTTAGCGTGGGACACCTTGAGCAATCAGCCCCAGCATTTT,CASSLAWDTLSNQPQHF
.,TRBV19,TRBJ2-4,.,TGTGCCAGTAGCGCCTCCTTACAGGGAATTCAGTACTTC,CASSASLQGIQYF
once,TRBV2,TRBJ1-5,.,TGTGCCAGCAAGGGACGAAGCAATCAGCCCCAGCATTTT,CASKGRSNQPQHF
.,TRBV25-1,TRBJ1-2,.,TGTGCCAGCAGTGTAGCGGGGGGAGAGGATGGCTACACCTTC,CASSVAGGEDGYTF
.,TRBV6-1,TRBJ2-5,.,TGTGCCAGCCACAGGGTTGGGGAGACCCAGTACTTC,CASHRVGETQYF
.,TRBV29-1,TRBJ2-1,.,TGCAGCGTAAAGAGGTGGGGACACCCGAATGAGCAGTTCTTC,CSVKRWGHPNEQFF
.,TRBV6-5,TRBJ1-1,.,TGTGCCAGCAGTTACATGGGTAACACTGAAGCTTTCTTT,CASSYMGNTEAFF
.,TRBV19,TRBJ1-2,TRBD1,TGTGCCAGTAGTATTGGGACGGGACAGGACTATGGCTACACCTTC,CASSIGTGQDYGYTF
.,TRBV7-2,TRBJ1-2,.,TGTGCCAGCAGCTTAAGGCAGGATATCTATGGCTACACCTTC,CASSLRQDIYGYTF
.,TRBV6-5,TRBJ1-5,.,TGTGCCAGCAGTTACAGGGACAATCAGCCCCAGCATTTT,CASSYRDNQPQHF
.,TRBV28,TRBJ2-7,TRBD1,TGTGCCAGCAGTTTTGTGTCCAGGGGGCGGTACGAGCAGTACTTC,CASSFVSRGRYEQYF
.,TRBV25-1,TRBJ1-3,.,TGTGCCAGCAGTCAGTATGGAAACACCATATATTTT,CASSQYGNTIYF
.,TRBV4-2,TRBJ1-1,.,TGTGCCAGCAGCCAAGTAATGGGTGTCTACGAAGCTTTCTTT,CASSQVMGVYEAFF
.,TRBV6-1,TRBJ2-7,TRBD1,TGTGCCAGCAGTGATTTTAGGACAGGAACCTACGAGCAGTACTTC,CASSDFRTGTYEQYF
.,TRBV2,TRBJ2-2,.,TGTGCCAGCAGCGAATCTGGGGGCTTCGGGGTCACCGGGGAGCTGTTTTTT,CASSESGGFGVTGELFF
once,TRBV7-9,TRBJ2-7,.,TGTGCCACGGGGGGCCCTTCCTACGAGCAGTACTTC,CATGGPSYEQYF
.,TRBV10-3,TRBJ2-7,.,TGTGCCATCAGCCGTGTTCTAGAGTCCGAGCAGTACTTC,CAISRVLESEQYF
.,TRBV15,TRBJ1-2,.,TGTGCCACCAGCCCCTCAAGCCGGCGGTATGGCTACACCTTC,CATSPSSRRYGYTF
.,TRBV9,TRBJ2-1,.,TGTGCCAGCAGCTCCGGGACTTCGATGTACAATGAGCAGTTCTTC,CASSSGTSMYNEQFF
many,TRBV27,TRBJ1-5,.,TGTGCCAGCAGTTGGGGGGCGTTAGGGCCCCAGCATTTT,CASSWGALGPQHF
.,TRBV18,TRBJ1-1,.,TGTGCCAGCTCACCACCGGGGCTGAACACTGAAGCTTTCTTT,CASSPPGLNTEAFF
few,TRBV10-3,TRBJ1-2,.,TGTGCCATCAGTGAGTCTATCCTGACACCGGTCTATGGCTACACCTTC,CAISESILTPVYGYTF
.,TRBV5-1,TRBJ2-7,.,TGCGCCAGCAGCTCCGGGACGCCAAGCTCCTACGAGCAGTACTTC,CASSSGTPSSYEQYF
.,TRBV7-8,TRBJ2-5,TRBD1,TGTGCCAGCAGCCGGACAGGGGTAATCGGGCAAGAGACCCAGTACTTC,CASSRTGVIGQETQYF
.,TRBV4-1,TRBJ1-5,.,TGCGCCAGCAGCCAAGACGACAGGCGTCATCAGCCCCAGCATTTT,CASSQDDRRHQPQHF
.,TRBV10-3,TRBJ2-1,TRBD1,TGTGCCATCAGGGGACAGGGAAGCGATGAGCAGTTCTTC,CAIRGQGSDEQFF
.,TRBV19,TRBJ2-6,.,TGTGCCAGTAACGGGCAGGAGGCTGGGGCCAACGTCCTGACTTTC,CASNGQEAGANVLTF
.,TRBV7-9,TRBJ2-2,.,TGTGCCAGCAGCCCGAGGGGGGTTATAACCGGGGAGCTGTTTTTT,CASSPRGVITGELFF
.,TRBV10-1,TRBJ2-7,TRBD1,TGCGCCAGCAGTGACGGACAGGGTTCCGAGCAGTACTTC,CASSDGQGSEQYF
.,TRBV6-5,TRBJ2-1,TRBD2,TGTGCCAGCAGATCCCCGACTAGCGGGCTGCAGTTCTTC,CASRSPTSGLQFF
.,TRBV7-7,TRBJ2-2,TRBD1,TGTGCTAGCAGCTTAGAGGCAGGGGGCGAGCTGTTTTTT,CASSLEAGGELFF
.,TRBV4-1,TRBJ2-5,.,TGCGCCAGCAGCCAAGATCGGACGGCAGGGAGGGAGACCCAGTACTTC,CASSQDRTAGRETQYF
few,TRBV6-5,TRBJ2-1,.,TGTGCCAGCAGTTACTCGTCAAGGCTATACGGGAATGAGCAGTTCTTC,CASSYSSRLYGNEQFF
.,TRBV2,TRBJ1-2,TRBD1,TGTGCCAGCAGTGAATCCAGGACAGGGGTTCTTTCGGCCACCTTC,CASSESRTGVLSATF
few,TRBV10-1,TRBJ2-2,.,TGCGCCAGCAGTATACAGGGATTTGGGATCACCGGGGAGCTGTTTTTT,CASSIQGFGITGELFF
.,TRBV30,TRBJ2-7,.,TGTGCCTGGGGGCAGGGTACGTACGAGCAGTACTTC,CAWGQGTYEQYF
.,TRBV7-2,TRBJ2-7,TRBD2,TGTGCCAGCAGCTTATGGGGAGGGCAATCCGAGCAGTACTTC,CASSLWGGQSEQYF
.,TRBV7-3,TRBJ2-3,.,TGTGCCAGCAGCTTAAGAGGGAGAGGGGTGCGGGATACGCAGTATTTT,CASSLRGRGVRDTQYF